The entry below describes one TCR beta chain. Its antigen is unknown. The data originate from a study of T cell responses to AZD1222 COVID-19 vaccine. Here immunoSEQ multiplex PCR was the method, and the copy in TCRdb shows in-frame clones only, minus some. The table has some 140,000 clones, around 90% seen once; the top ten hold approximately 6%. Regarding the study as a whole: None of the repertoires were sampled until the peak T cell response had passed.

With V trimmed by 4 bases and J by 10 bases, 5 bases remained unmatched. Germline V gene sequence: CDR1 LGHDT, CDR2 YNNKEL (reference sequence). The CDR3 has 12 residues. The source material was peripheral blood, sampled on day 0 of AZD1222 vaccination. The chain carries TRBV3-1 (or the pseudogene TRBV3-2) and TRBJ1-2, with 8 bases matching TRBD1. The source of this sequence is an adult in good health. CDR3 sequence (DNA): TGTGCCAGCAGCCCAGACAGGGGAACCTACACCTTC. This gives the protein CASSPDRGTYTF.